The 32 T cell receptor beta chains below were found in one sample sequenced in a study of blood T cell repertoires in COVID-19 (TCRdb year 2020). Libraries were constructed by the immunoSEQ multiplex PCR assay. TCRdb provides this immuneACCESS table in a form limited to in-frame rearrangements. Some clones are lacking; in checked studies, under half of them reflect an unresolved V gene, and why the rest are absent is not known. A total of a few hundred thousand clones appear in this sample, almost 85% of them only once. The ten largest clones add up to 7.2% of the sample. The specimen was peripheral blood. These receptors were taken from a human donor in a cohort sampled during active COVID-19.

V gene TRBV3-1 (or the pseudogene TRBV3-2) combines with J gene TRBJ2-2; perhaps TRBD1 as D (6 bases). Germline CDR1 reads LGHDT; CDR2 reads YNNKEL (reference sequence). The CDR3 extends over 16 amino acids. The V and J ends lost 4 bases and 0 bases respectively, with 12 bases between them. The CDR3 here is CASSPTGTTNTGELFF. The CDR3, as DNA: TGTGCCAGCAGCCCTACCGGGACAACGAACACCGGGGAGCTGTTTTTT.

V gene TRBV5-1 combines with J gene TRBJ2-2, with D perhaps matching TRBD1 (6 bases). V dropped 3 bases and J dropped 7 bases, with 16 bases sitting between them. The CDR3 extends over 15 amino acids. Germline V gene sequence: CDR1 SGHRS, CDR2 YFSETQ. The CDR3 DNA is TGCGCCAGCAGCTCCAATGTCCAGGGACACGGGGAGCTGTTTTTT. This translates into CASSSNVQGHGELFF.

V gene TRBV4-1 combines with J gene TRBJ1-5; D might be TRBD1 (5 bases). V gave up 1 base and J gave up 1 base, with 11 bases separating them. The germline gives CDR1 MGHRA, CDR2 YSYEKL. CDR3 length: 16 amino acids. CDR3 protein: CASSQGVAGSNQPQHF. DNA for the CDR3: TGCGCCAGCAGCCAAGGCGTGGCAGGGAGCAATCAGCCCCAGCATTTT.

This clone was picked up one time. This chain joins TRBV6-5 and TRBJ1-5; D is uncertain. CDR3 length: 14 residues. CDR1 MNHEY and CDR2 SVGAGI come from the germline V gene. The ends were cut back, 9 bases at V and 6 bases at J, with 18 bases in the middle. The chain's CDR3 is CASLRSARSQPQHF. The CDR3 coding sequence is TGTGCCAGTCTTCGGTCAGCGAGAAGTCAGCCCCAGCATTTT.

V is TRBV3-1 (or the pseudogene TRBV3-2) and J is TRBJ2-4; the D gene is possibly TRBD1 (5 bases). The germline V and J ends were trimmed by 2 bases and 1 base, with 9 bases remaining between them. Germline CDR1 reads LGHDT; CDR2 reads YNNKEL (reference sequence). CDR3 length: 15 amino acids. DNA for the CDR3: TGTGCCAGCAGCCAAAGGACACCGGCCAAAAACATTCAGTACTTC. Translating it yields CASSQRTPAKNIQYF.

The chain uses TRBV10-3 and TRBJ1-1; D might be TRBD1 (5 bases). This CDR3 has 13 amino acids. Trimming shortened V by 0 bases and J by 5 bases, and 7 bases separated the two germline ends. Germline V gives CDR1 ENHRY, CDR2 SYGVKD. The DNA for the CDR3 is TGTGCCATCAGTGAGTCCCAGGGAACTGAAGCTTTCTTT. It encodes CAISESQGTEAFF.

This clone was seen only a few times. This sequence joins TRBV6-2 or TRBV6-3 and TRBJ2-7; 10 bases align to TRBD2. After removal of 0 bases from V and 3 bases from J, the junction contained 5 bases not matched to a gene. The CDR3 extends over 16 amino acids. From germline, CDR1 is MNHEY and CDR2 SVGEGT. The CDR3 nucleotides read TGTGCCAGCAGTTACTCGACCATAGCGGGGGGCTACGAGCAGTACTTC. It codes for CASSYSTIAGGYEQYF.

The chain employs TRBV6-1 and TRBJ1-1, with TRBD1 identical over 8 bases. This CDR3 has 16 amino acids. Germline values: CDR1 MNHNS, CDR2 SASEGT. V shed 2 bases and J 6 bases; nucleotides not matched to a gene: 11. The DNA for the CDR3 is TGTGCCAGCAGTGAAAGGTCTCTGGGACAGGTCCCTGAAGCTTTCTTT. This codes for CASSERSLGQVPEAFF.

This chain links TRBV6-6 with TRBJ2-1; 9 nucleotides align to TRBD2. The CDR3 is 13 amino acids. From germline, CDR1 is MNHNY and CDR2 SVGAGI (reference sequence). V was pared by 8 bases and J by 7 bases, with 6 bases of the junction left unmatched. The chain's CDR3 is CASLAGSSNEQFF. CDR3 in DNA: TGTGCCAGCCTAGCGGGGTCATCAAATGAGCAGTTCTTC.

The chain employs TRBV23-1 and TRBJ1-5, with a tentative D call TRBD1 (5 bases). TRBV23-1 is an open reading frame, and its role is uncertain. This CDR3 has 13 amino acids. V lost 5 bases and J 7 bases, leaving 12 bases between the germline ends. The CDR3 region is CASSVRGGQPQHF. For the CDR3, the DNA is TGCGCCAGCAGTGTAAGGGGTGGCCAGCCCCAGCATTTT.

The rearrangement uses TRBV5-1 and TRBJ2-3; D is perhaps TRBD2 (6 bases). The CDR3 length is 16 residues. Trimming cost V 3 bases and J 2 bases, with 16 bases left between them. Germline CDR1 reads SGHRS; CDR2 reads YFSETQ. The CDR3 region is CASSWGLRSSTDTQYF. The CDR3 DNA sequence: TGCGCCAGCAGCTGGGGACTTCGCTCCTCCACAGATACGCAGTATTTT.

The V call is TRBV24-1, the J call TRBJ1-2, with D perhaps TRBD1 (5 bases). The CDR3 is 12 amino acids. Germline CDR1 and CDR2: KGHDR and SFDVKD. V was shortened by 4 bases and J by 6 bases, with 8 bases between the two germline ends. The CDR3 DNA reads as TGTGCCACCAGTGAGGCAGGGAATGGCTACACCTTC. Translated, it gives CATSEAGNGYTF.

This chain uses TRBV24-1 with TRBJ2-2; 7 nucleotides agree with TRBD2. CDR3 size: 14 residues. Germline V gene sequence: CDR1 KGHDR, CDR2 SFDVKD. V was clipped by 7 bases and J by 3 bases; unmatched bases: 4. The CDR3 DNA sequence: TGTGCCACCAGGGCGGGAGAGGACACCGGGGAGCTGTTTTTT. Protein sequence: CATRAGEDTGELFF.

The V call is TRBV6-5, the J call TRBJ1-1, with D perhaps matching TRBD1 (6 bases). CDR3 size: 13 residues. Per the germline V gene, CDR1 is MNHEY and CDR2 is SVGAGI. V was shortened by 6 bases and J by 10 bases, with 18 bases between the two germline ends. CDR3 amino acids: CASRAGGLLGAFF. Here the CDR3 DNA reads TGTGCCAGCAGGGCCGGGGGGCTCCTGGGAGCTTTCTTT.

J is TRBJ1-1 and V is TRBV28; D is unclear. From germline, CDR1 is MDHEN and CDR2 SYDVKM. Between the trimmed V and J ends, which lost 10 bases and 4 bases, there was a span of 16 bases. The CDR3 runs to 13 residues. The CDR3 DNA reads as TGTGCCACACTCTGGAGGGATTCCACTGAAGCTTTCTTT. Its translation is CATLWRDSTEAFF.

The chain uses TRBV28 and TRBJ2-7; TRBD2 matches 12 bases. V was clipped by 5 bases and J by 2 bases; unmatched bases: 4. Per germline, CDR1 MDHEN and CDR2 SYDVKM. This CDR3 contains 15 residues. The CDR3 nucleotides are TGTGCCAGCAGTGGACTAGCGGGGCCCCCCTACGAGCAGTACTTC. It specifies CASSGLAGPPYEQYF. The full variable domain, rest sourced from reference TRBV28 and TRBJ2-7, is DVKVTQSSRYLVKRTGEKVFLECVQDMDHENMFWYRQDPGLGLRLIYFSYDVKMKEKGDIPEGYSVSREKKERFSLILESASTNQTSMYLCASSGLAGPPYEQYFGPGTRLTVT.

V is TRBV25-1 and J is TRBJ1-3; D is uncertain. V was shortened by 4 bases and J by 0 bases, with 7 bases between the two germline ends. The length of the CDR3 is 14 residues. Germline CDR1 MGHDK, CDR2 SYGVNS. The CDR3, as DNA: TGTGCCAGCAGTGTACAGAGCTCTGGAAACACCATATATTTT. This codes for CASSVQSSGNTIYF.

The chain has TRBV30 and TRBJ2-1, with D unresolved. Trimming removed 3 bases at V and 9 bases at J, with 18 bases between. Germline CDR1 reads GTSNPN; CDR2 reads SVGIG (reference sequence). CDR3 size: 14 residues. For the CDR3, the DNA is TGTGCCTGGAGGGCCTTGGCTGGTTCCAGTGAGCAGTTCTTC. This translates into CAWRALAGSSEQFF.

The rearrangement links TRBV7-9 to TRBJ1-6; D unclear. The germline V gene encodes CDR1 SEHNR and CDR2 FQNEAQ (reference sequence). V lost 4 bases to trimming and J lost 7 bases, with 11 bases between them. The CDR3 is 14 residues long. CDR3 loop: CASSSGAVNSPLHF. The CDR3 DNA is TGTGCCAGCAGCTCCGGAGCGGTAAATTCACCCCTCCACTTT.

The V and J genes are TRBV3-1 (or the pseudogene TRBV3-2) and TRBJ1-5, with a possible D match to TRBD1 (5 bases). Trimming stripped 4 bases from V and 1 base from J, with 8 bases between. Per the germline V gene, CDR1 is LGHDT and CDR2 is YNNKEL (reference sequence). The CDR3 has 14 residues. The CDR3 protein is CASSPRQSNQPQHF. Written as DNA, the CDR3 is TGTGCCAGCAGCCCGCGACAGAGCAATCAGCCCCAGCATTTT.

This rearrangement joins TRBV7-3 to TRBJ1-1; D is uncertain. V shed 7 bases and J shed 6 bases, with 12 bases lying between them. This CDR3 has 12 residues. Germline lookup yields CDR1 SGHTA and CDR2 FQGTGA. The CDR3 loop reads CASTHPGAEAFF. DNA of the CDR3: TGTGCCAGCACCCACCCGGGAGCTGAAGCTTTCTTT.

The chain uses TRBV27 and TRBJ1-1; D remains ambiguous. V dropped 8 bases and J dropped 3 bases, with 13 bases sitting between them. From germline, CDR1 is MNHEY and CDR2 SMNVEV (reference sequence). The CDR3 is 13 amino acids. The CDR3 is CASGVLGDTEAFF. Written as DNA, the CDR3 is TGTGCCAGCGGAGTCTTGGGTGACACTGAAGCTTTCTTT.

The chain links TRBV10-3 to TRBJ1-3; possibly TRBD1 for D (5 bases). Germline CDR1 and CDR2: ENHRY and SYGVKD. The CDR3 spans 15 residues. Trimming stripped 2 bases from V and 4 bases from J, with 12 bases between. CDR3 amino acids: CAISEQGRVGNTIYF. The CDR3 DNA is TGTGCCATCAGTGAGCAGGGAAGAGTCGGAAACACCATATATTTT.

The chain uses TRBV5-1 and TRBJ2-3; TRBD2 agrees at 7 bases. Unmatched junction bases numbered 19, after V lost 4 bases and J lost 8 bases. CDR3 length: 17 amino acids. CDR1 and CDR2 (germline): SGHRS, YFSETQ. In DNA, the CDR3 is TGCGCCAGCAGCCCACAAGAGGGCGGGAGAAGTTCAAGTACGCAGTATTTT. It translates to CASSPQEGGRSSSTQYF.

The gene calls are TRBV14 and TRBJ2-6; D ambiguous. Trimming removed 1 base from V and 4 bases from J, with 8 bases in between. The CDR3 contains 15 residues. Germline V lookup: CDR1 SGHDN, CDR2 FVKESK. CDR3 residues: CASSQGVRGANVLTF. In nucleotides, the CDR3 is TGTGCCAGCAGCCAAGGGGTGAGGGGGGCCAACGTCCTGACTTTC.

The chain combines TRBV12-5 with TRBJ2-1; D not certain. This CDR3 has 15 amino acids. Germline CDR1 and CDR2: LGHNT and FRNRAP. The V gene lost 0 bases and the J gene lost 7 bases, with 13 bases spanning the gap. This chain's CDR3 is CASGLVLSGKNEQFF. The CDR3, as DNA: TGTGCTAGTGGTTTGGTACTGTCAGGAAAGAATGAGCAGTTCTTC.

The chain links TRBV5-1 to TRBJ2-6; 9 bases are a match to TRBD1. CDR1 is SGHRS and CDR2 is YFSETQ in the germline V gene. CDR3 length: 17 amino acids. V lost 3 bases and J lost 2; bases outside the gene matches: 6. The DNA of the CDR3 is TGCGCCAGCAGCTGGGGGGACAGGGTCACTGGGGCCAACGTCCTGACTTTC. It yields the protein CASSWGDRVTGANVLTF. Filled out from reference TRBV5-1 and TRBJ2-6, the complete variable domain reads KAGVTQTPRYLIKTRGQQVTLSCSPISGHRSVSWYQQTPGQGLQFLFEYFSETQRNKGNFPGRFSGRQFSNSRSEMNVSTLELGDSALYLCASSWGDRVTGANVLTFGAGSRLTVL.

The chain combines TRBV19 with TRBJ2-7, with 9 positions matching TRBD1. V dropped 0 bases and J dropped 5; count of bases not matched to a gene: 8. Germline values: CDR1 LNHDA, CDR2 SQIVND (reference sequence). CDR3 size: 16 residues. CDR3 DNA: TGTGCCAGTAGTATAGATTGGACAGGGGAGGGAAACGAGCAGTACTTC. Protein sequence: CASSIDWTGEGNEQYF.

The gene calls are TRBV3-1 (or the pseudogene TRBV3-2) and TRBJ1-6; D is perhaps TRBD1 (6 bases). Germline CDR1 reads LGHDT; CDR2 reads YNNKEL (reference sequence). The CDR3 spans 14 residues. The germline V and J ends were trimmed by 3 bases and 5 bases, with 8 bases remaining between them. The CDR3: CASSQGHNNSPLHF. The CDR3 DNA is TGTGCCAGCAGCCAGGGACATAATAATTCACCCCTCCACTTT.

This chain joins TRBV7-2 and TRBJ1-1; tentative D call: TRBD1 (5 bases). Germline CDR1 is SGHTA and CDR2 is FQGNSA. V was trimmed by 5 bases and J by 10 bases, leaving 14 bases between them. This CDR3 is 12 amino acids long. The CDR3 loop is CASSLVDSGAFF. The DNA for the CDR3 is TGTGCCAGCAGCCTAGTCGACAGTGGAGCTTTCTTT.

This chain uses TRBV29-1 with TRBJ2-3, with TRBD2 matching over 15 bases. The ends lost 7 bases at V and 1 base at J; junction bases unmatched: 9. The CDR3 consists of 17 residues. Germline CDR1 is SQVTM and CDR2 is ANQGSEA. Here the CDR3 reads CSAEGLAGGPGTDTQYF. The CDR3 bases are TGCAGCGCCGAGGGACTAGCGGGGGGCCCTGGCACAGATACGCAGTATTTT.

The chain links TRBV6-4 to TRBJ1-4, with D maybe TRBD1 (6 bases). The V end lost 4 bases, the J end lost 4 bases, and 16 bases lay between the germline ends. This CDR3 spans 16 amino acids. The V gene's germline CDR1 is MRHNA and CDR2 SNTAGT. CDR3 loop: CASSAHGGQSNEKLFF. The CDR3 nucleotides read TGTGCCAGCAGTGCTCACGGCGGACAGAGTAATGAAAAACTGTTTTTT.